This T cell receptor beta chain appears in the sequencing data of a study of blood T cell repertoires in COVID-19. The protocol was immunoSEQ multiplex PCR, while the TCRdb copy is restricted to in-frame clones and leaves out a portion. Counted here are 410,000 or so clones, around 91% occurring once; the ten biggest clones make up around 1.5%. This CDR3 is 13 amino acids long. Trimming left V 8 bases short and J 2 bases short, with 11 bases between. CDR1 is KGHSH, CDR2 LQKENI, per germline. This clone was found once. Seattle patients were enrolled while actively infected and followed longitudinally. Sequenced: peripheral blood. The origin of this receptor is a woman between 40 and 50 years old with COVID-19, enrolled during active disease. V gene TRBV18 combines with J gene TRBJ2-3, with D possibly TRBD2 on 5 matching bases. In nucleotides, the CDR3 is TGTGCCAGCATGTCGGGGAACACAGATACGCAGTATTTT. Translating gives CASMSGNTDTQYF.